What follows describes a single TCR beta chain. This specimen comes from a study of metastatic and nonmetastatic thyroid tumors. The CDR3 consists of 13 residues. The germline V gene encodes CDR1 DFQATT and CDR2 SNEGSKA (reference sequence). V lost 6 bases and J lost 1; bases outside the gene matches: 6. Thyroid surgery took place with no prior treatment in any patient. TCRdb re-called clones from the PCR reads using MiXCR. The repertoire holds about 23,000 clones, with 20% to 30% as singletons. The genes are TRBV20-1 and TRBJ2-7, with 7 bases matching TRBD1. The receptor was isolated from a male donor with papillary thyroid cancer or a benign thyroid nodule (not recorded which). Some clones in this sample may be carry-over from other donors' samples. The source material was tumor tissue. The CDR3 DNA is TGCAGTGCAAGCGACAGGGCTTCCTACGAGCAGTACTTC. It codes for CSASDRASYEQYF.